This is a list of T cell receptor beta chains from one sample in a study of beta chain features in type 1 diabetes. TCRdb's copy holds only in-frame clones and misses some; the assay was immunoSEQ multiplex PCR. Among some 110,000 clones listed, less than 20% were seen once. The material sequenced was central memory CD4+ T cells from blood. The receptor set was obtained from a man aged 25-45 years with type 1 diabetes. Both conserved end residues are part of each CDR3. A D gene is named only where the DNA matches it firmly. Clone size is shown for a subset of rows, as once, few, many or a class of expanded clone.

J gene: TRBJ1-1
V gene: TRBV7-2
D gene: -
clone size: once
CDR3 protein: CASSLTVERGRTEAFF
CDR3 DNA: TGTGCCAGCAGCTTAACAGTAGAACGGGGGCGGACTGAAGCTTTCTTT

J gene: TRBJ2-1
V gene: TRBV7-9
D gene: TRBD1
clone size: -
CDR3 protein: CASSLGTGDNEQFF
CDR3 DNA: TGCGCCAGCAGCTTAGGGACAGGGGACAATGAGCAGTTCTTC

J gene: TRBJ2-1
V gene: TRBV19
D gene: TRBD1
clone size: -
CDR3 protein: CASNPDRSSYNEQFF
CDR3 DNA: TGTGCCAGTAACCCGGACAGGAGCTCCTACAATGAGCAGTTCTTC

J gene: TRBJ2-5
V gene: TRBV4-2
D gene: TRBD2
clone size: few
CDR3 protein: CASSQDLRGGQETQYF
CDR3 DNA: TGTGCCAGCAGCCAAGATTTACGGGGGGGCCAGGAGACCCAGTACTTC

J gene: TRBJ1-5
V gene: TRBV30
D gene: TRBD1
clone size: few
CDR3 protein: CAWGRQGDINVQHF
CDR3 DNA: TGTGCCTGGGGACGACAGGGGGACATCAATGTCCAGCATTTT

J gene: TRBJ1-6
V gene: TRBV7-2
D gene: TRBD1
clone size: -
CDR3 protein: CASSLGTGTNSPLHF
CDR3 DNA: TGTGCCAGCAGCTTAGGGACAGGGACCAATTCACCCCTCCACTTT

J gene: TRBJ1-5
V gene: TRBV6-6
D gene: -
clone size: -
CDR3 protein: CASTPGDQPQHF
CDR3 DNA: TGTGCCAGCACTCCTGGAGATCAGCCCCAGCATTTT

J gene: TRBJ2-3
V gene: TRBV7-9
D gene: -
clone size: -
CDR3 protein: CASSSSGSGTDTQYF
CDR3 DNA: TGTGCCAGCAGCTCCTCAGGGTCTGGCACAGATACGCAGTATTTT

J gene: TRBJ2-2
V gene: TRBV2
D gene: -
clone size: few
CDR3 protein: CASSPGSRNTGELFF
CDR3 DNA: TGTGCCAGCAGTCCCGGTTCCCGTAACACCGGGGAGCTGTTTTTT

J gene: TRBJ1-1
V gene: TRBV9
D gene: -
clone size: few
CDR3 protein: CASSAVLGDNTEAFF
CDR3 DNA: TGTGCCAGCAGCGCCGTGTTGGGGGATAACACTGAAGCTTTCTTT